The 23 T cell receptor beta chains in this list originate from one sample, sequenced in a study of graft-versus-host responses after intestinal transplantation. For these receptors, no antigen is known. Method: immunoSEQ multiplex PCR; TCRdb's copy keeps in-frame clones and lacks some. The sample comprises more than 100,000 clones, 80% to 95% of which are singletons, and over 0.1% rests with the top ten. This specimen was unstimulated CD4+ T cells sorted from spleen or lymph node cells, taken before intestinal transplant. Every receptor here comes from a human donor who received an intestinal transplant.

V is TRBV9 and J is TRBJ2-7; the D gene is possibly TRBD2 (6 bases). The CDR3 is made up of 13 amino acids. Germline V CDR1 and CDR2: SGDLS, YYNGEE. V was cut by 4 bases and J by 1 base, with 9 bases left in between. The DNA of the CDR3 is TGTGCCAGCAGCATCCGGGAGTCCTACGAGCAGTACTTC. Translated: CASSIRESYEQYF.

This chain joins TRBV6-5 and TRBJ2-3; 9 bases match TRBD2. CDR3 length: 14 amino acids. J gave up 2 bases and V 6 bases, and 3 bases lay outside the gene matches. In germline, CDR1 is MNHEY, CDR2 SVGAGI. The CDR3 loop reads CASRLAGLTDTQYF. The DNA of the CDR3 is TGTGCCAGCAGACTAGCGGGCCTCACAGATACGCAGTATTTT.

The CDR3 is CASSAVGGVWNTEAFF. The CDR3 DNA reads TGTGCCAGCAGTGCTGTGGGGGGCGTTTGGAACACTGAAGCTTTCTTT. The rearrangement links TRBV27 to TRBJ1-1; D might be TRBD1 (6 bases). The CDR3 covers 16 residues. CDR1 and CDR2 (germline): MNHEY, SMNVEV (reference sequence). The germline V and J ends were trimmed by 5 bases and 1 base, with 17 bases remaining between them.

The chain links TRBV5-1 to TRBJ2-7, with 10 bases lining up with TRBD2. Germline V gene lookup returns CDR1 SGHRS and CDR2 YFSETQ. The V segment lost 3 bases and the J segment 0 bases; nucleotides outside the gene matches: 3. The CDR3 runs to 15 residues. The CDR3 sequence: CASSSGTSDSYEQYF. Written as DNA, the CDR3 is TGCGCCAGCAGCTCGGGGACTAGCGACTCCTACGAGCAGTACTTC.

V usage is TRBV28 and J usage is TRBJ1-2; 11 bases fit TRBD1. The V gene end was trimmed by 4 bases and the J gene end by 8 bases; junction bases not matched to a gene: 9. The CDR3 runs to 15 residues. The germline gives CDR1 MDHEN, CDR2 SYDVKM. The CDR3 is CASSSGTGGTRGYTF. For the CDR3, the DNA is TGTGCCAGCAGTTCCGGGACAGGGGGGACGCGCGGCTACACCTTC.

The genes are TRBV10-3 and TRBJ2-1; the D gene is possibly TRBD2 (6 bases). This CDR3 contains 18 residues. The V gene's germline CDR1 is ENHRY and CDR2 SYGVKD. V lost 2 bases to trimming and J lost 2 bases, with 19 bases between them. CDR3 residues: CAISEDRDSPRPYNEQFF. CDR3 bases: TGTGCCATCAGTGAGGATCGGGACTCCCCTAGGCCCTACAATGAGCAGTTCTTC.

This clone was picked up a small number of times. The V gene is TRBV5-8, the J gene TRBJ2-7, with a possible D match to TRBD1 (6 bases). Germline-derived CDR1 and CDR2 are SGHTS and YDEGEE. The CDR3 contains 13 residues. Trimming pared 2 bases from V and 2 bases from J, leaving 8 bases between. CDR3 in DNA: TGTGCCAGCAGCTTAGGGGGAACCTACGAGCAGTACTTC. Its translation: CASSLGGTYEQYF. Together with reference TRBV5-8 and TRBJ2-7, the CDR3 gives the full variable domain: EAGVTQSPTHLIKTRGQQATLRCSPISGHTSVYWYQQALGLGLQFLLWYDEGEERNRGNFPPRFSGRQFPNYSSELNVNALELEDSALYLCASSLGGTYEQYFGPGTRLTVT.

A single count supports this clone. This chain connects TRBV5-1 to TRBJ2-7, with D tentatively TRBD1 (6 bases). CDR1 is SGHRS, CDR2 YFSETQ, per germline. CDR3 length: 14 amino acids. V shed 0 bases and J shed 3 bases, with 10 bases lying between them. The chain's CDR3 is CASSLDRVRYEQYF. CDR3 nucleotide sequence: TGCGCCAGCAGCTTGGACAGGGTTCGCTACGAGCAGTACTTC.

CDR3 in amino acids: CASRKTSGSASYNEQFF. CDR3 DNA: TGTGCCAGTAGAAAAACTAGCGGGAGCGCGTCCTACAATGAGCAGTTCTTC. The chain uses TRBV19 and TRBJ2-1; 11 bases map to TRBD2. J was trimmed by 1 base and V by 6 bases; bases with no gene match: 8. In germline, CDR1 is LNHDA, CDR2 SQIVND (reference sequence). The CDR3 is 17 amino acids.

The chain joins TRBV5-1 to TRBJ1-1; D not certain. Germline assignment: CDR1 SGHRS and CDR2 YFSETQ. The CDR3 consists of 13 residues. V lost 1 base, J lost 1 base, and 5 bases lay in between. DNA of the CDR3: TGCGCCAGCAGCTTGACAGAGAACACTGAAGCTTTCTTT. As protein: CASSLTENTEAFF. Full variable domain (rest looked up from reference TRBV5-1 and TRBJ1-1): KAGVTQTPRYLIKTRGQQVTLSCSPISGHRSVSWYQQTPGQGLQFLFEYFSETQRNKGNFPGRFSGRQFSNSRSEMNVSTLELGDSALYLCASSLTENTEAFFGQGTRLTVV.

This sequence joins TRBV6-5 and TRBJ1-2; the D is unclear. This CDR3 has 15 residues. Germline CDR1 is MNHEY and CDR2 is SVGAGI. The germline V and J ends were trimmed by 0 bases and 4 bases, with 12 bases remaining between them. For the CDR3, the DNA is TGTGCCAGCAGTTACTCTAGGCGGGGAATCTATGGCTACACCTTC. Protein: CASSYSRRGIYGYTF.

As concerns this clone: The junction does not match germline at one end; this may be a read error. This chain connects TRBV7-7 to TRBJ2-1; D might be TRBD2 (6 bases). The CDR3 runs 16 residues. The germline gives CDR1 SSHAT, CDR2 FNYEAQ (reference sequence). CDR3: CASSLGGRRAVNEQFF. In DNA form, the CDR3 reads TGTGCTAGCAGCTTAGGCGGGCGGAGGGCCGTAAATGAGCAGTTCTTC.

The genes are TRBV18 and TRBJ2-2; 9 bases agree with TRBD2. Germline CDR1 reads KGHSH; CDR2 reads LQKENI. V lost 1 base and J lost 4; bases outside the gene matches: 7. CDR3 length: 17 amino acids. The CDR3, as DNA: TGTGCCAGCTCACCACAGAGCCTAGCGGGAAGCACCGGGGAGCTGTTTTTT. Amino acid sequence: CASSPQSLAGSTGELFF.

The rearrangement joins TRBV19 to TRBJ2-7; the match to TRBD1 covers 8 bases. Germline V CDR1 and CDR2: LNHDA, SQIVND (reference sequence). The length of the CDR3 is 16 residues. J lost 5 bases, V lost 5 bases, and 14 bases had no gene match. This CDR3 is CASSPPEGRGLHEQYF. The CDR3 DNA follows: TGTGCCAGTAGTCCCCCCGAGGGCAGGGGGCTCCACGAGCAGTACTTC.

This sequence joins TRBV7-2 and TRBJ2-7; 12 nucleotides line up with TRBD2. Germline loops: CDR1 SGHTA, CDR2 FQGNSA. CDR3 size: 15 residues. J lost 7 bases, V lost 3 bases, and 7 bases had no gene match. DNA for the CDR3: TGTGCCAGCAGCTTTACGGCTAGCGGGAGGGGGGAGCAGTACTTC. Translation: CASSFTASGRGEQYF.

The chain links TRBV7-8 to TRBJ2-1; 13 positions agree with TRBD2. V shed 4 bases and J 1 base; nucleotides not matched to a gene: 4. CDR1 is SGHVS, CDR2 FQNEAQ, per germline. The CDR3 has 17 residues. In DNA, the CDR3 is TGTGCCAGCAGCTGGACTAGCGGGAGCAGTTCCTACAATGAGCAGTTCTTC. It encodes CASSWTSGSSSYNEQFF.

The gene calls are TRBV2 and TRBJ1-5; 7 nucleotides line up with TRBD1. Trimming took 6 bases from V and 0 from J; bases not matched to a gene: 5. Germline-derived CDR1 and CDR2 are SNHLY and FYNNEI. CDR3 length: 15 residues. The CDR3 reads CASRYGTASNQPQHF. In DNA, the CDR3 is TGTGCCAGCAGATACGGGACAGCTAGCAATCAGCCCCAGCATTTT. Complete variable domain (other parts from reference TRBV2 and TRBJ1-5): EPEVTQTPSHQVTQMGQEVILRCVPISNHLYFYWYRQILGQKVEFLVSFYNNEISEKSEIFDDQFSVERPDGSNFTLKIRSTKLEDSAMYFCASRYGTASNQPQHFGDGTRLSIL.

The J gene is TRBJ2-7, the V gene TRBV27; 9 bases are shared with TRBD1. Per germline, CDR1 MNHEY and CDR2 SMNVEV (reference sequence). V shed 0 bases and J 1 base; nucleotides not matched to a gene: 4. This CDR3 comprises 16 residues. CDR3 nucleotides: TGTGCCAGCAGTTTATCGAAGGGGACAGGGTCCTACGAGCAGTACTTC. Translated: CASSLSKGTGSYEQYF.

The chain links TRBV6-5 to TRBJ2-1; TRBD2 might be the D (6 bases). This CDR3 has 14 amino acids. Germline loops: CDR1 MNHEY, CDR2 SVGAGI. V dropped 5 bases and J dropped 6 bases, with 14 bases sitting between them. The CDR3 here is CASSPGLTGNEQFF. CDR3 bases: TGTGCCAGCAGTCCGGGACTCACAGGCAATGAGCAGTTCTTC.

The gene calls are TRBV2 and TRBJ1-2, with D maybe TRBD1 (5 bases). CDR1 is SNHLY and CDR2 is FYNNEI in the germline V gene. The ends were cut back, 4 bases at V and 3 bases at J, with 15 bases in the middle. The CDR3 is made up of 15 amino acids. This CDR3 reads CASSGSGTAYYGYTF. CDR3 nucleotides: TGTGCCAGCAGTGGGTCCGGGACGGCCTACTATGGCTACACCTTC. The complete variable domain, with remaining parts taken from reference TRBV2 and TRBJ1-2, reads EPEVTQTPSHQVTQMGQEVILRCVPISNHLYFYWYRQILGQKVEFLVSFYNNEISEKSEIFDDQFSVERPDGSNFTLKIRSTKLEDSAMYFCASSGSGTAYYGYTFGSGTRLTVV.

The chain has TRBV5-1 and TRBJ1-5; D not resolved. V was clipped by 4 bases and J by 1 base, with 21 bases between them. Germline CDR1 is SGHRS and CDR2 is YFSETQ. This CDR3 contains 18 residues. The CDR3 coding sequence is TGCGCCAGCAGCAAGGGAACCAATATGGGTGCAAGCAATCAGCCCCAGCATTTT. Its protein product is CASSKGTNMGASNQPQHF.

The rearrangement uses TRBV6-1 and TRBJ1-2; D is perhaps TRBD1 (5 bases). Per the germline V gene, CDR1 is MNHNS and CDR2 is SASEGT. The CDR3 runs 13 residues. The V gene lost 4 bases and the J gene lost 4 bases, with 10 bases spanning the gap. The CDR3: CASSVAGPYGYTF. The CDR3 nucleotides read TGTGCCAGCAGTGTTGCAGGGCCCTATGGCTACACCTTC.

The J gene is TRBJ1-2, the V gene TRBV6-1; D gene ambiguous. The CDR3 length is 13 residues. Trimming shortened V by 3 bases and J by 4 bases, and 9 bases separated the two germline ends. In germline, CDR1 is MNHNS, CDR2 SASEGT. CDR3 nucleotides: TGTGCCAGCAGTGAGGAGCTTATCTATGGCTACACCTTC. Protein sequence: CASSEELIYGYTF.